Shown below are 18 T cell receptor beta chains from a single sample sequenced in a study of blood T cell repertoires in COVID-19. Measured with immunoSEQ multiplex PCR; TCRdb has only the in-frame clones, and not every one. The sample holds 300,000 or so clones; 87% are singletons and the top ten take approximately 7.8%. The sequencing sample was made of peripheral blood. These receptors were taken from a woman aged 50 to 60 who had recovered from COVID-19.

The V call is TRBV5-6, the J call TRBJ2-7; possibly TRBD1 for D (6 bases). Per germline, CDR1 SGHDT and CDR2 YYEEEE. The length of the CDR3 is 15 residues. V was pared by 1 base and J by 3 bases, with 14 bases between. For the CDR3, the DNA is TGTGCCAGCAGCTTGAAGGACAGCTATATCTACGAGCAGTACTTC. Amino acids: CASSLKDSYIYEQYF. Supplemented by reference TRBV5-6 and TRBJ2-7, the full variable domain reads DAGVTQSPTHLIKTRGQQVTLRCSPKSGHDTVSWYQQALGQGPQFIFQYYEEEERQRGNFPDRFSGHQFPNYSSELNVNALLLGDSALYLCASSLKDSYIYEQYFGPGTRLTVT.

The rearrangement links TRBV7-8 to TRBJ2-7; the D is unclear. CDR3 size: 13 residues. Trimming stripped 6 bases from V and 0 bases from J, with 9 bases between. Germline assignment: CDR1 SGHVS and CDR2 FQNEAQ. CDR3 bases: TGTGCCAGCAGTTCCGACACCTCCTACGAGCAGTACTTC. Its protein is CASSSDTSYEQYF.

The chain is built from TRBV6-5 and TRBJ2-7, with 8 bases fitting TRBD1. The germline V gene has CDR1 MNHEY and CDR2 SVGAGI. V lost 2 bases, J lost 3 bases, and 9 bases stayed unmatched. The CDR3 is made up of 16 amino acids. The CDR3 sequence: CASSYDPRQGYYEQYF. The CDR3 DNA reads as TGTGCCAGCAGTTACGATCCAAGACAGGGGTACTACGAGCAGTACTTC.

The chain uses TRBV19 and TRBJ1-2, with D unresolved. The CDR3 length is 16 residues. V was cut by 5 bases and J by 1 base, with 17 bases left in between. The V gene's germline CDR1 is LNHDA and CDR2 SQIVND (reference sequence). The CDR3 DNA is TGTGCCAGTAGTCATAAGTCGTTTCGCGATAACTATGGCTACACCTTC. Translated, it gives CASSHKSFRDNYGYTF. Full variable domain (missing parts from reference TRBV19 and TRBJ1-2): DGGITQSPKYLFRKEGQNVTLSCEQNLNHDAMYWYRQDPGQGLRLIYYSQIVNDFQKGDIAEGYSVSREKKESFPLTVTSAQKNPTAFYLCASSHKSFRDNYGYTFGSGTRLTVV.

The J gene is TRBJ2-6, the V gene TRBV4-2; tentatively, D is TRBD1 (6 bases). V was shortened by 0 bases and J by 2 bases, with 8 bases between the two germline ends. This CDR3 is built from 16 residues. Germline CDR1 reads LGHNA; CDR2 reads YNFKEQ. In DNA form, the CDR3 reads TGTGCCAGCAGCCAAGAATCAGGGGCTGGGGCCAACGTCCTGACTTTC. Translated, it gives CASSQESGAGANVLTF.

This clone was seen a handful of times. J is TRBJ1-6 and V is TRBV25-1; D is possibly TRBD1 (6 bases). V lost 7 bases and J 7 bases, leaving 14 bases between the germline ends. This CDR3 has 14 amino acids. Germline V gene lookup returns CDR1 MGHDK and CDR2 SYGVNS. For the CDR3, the DNA is TGTGCCAGCATTGAGGCGGGGGCCAATTCACCCCTCCACTTT. Translation: CASIEAGANSPLHF.

The chain joins TRBV2 to TRBJ1-2; 7 nucleotides line up with TRBD1. The V gene end was trimmed by 5 bases and the J gene end by 0 bases; junction bases not matched to a gene: 9. There are 16 residues in the CDR3. Germline CDR1 and CDR2: SNHLY and FYNNEI. CDR3 sequence reads: CASSLDRTYSNYGYTF. Here the CDR3 DNA reads TGTGCCAGCAGTTTGGACAGGACTTACTCTAACTATGGCTACACCTTC.

V and J are TRBV11-2 and TRBJ2-2; TRBD2 might be the D (6 bases). V lost 4 bases to trimming and J lost 5 bases, with 26 bases between them. The CDR3 runs to 19 residues. Germline CDR1 reads SGHAT; CDR2 reads FQNNGV. This chain's CDR3 is CASSSRAGTYYGGTGELFF. The CDR3 DNA reads as TGTGCCAGCAGCTCTAGGGCCGGGACTTACTACGGCGGTACCGGGGAGCTGTTTTTT.

The V call is TRBV3-1 (or the pseudogene TRBV3-2), the J call TRBJ2-7, with 10 bases fitting TRBD2. Germline V lookup: CDR1 LGHDT, CDR2 YNNKEL (reference sequence). CDR3 length equals 14 residues. Trimming removed 6 bases from V and 4 bases from J; junction bases left unmatched: 6. CDR3 sequence reads: CASRKAGGRYEQYF. CDR3 coding DNA: TGTGCCAGCAGAAAAGCGGGAGGGCGGTACGAGCAGTACTTC.

This sequence joins TRBV19 and TRBJ2-7, with 7 positions matching TRBD1. Per the germline V gene, CDR1 is LNHDA and CDR2 is SQIVND (reference sequence). CDR3 length equals 15 residues. With V trimmed by 3 bases and J by 6 bases, 11 bases remained unmatched. The CDR3 nucleotides are TGTGCCAGTAGTATGTCCAGGGGGTCATCCAGCGAGCAGTACTTC. Translating it yields CASSMSRGSSSEQYF.

In this sample, this clone turned up once. V and J are TRBV5-4 and TRBJ2-7, with TRBD1 identical over 11 bases. J gave up 3 bases and V 4 bases, and 3 bases lay outside the gene matches. Germline V gene data show CDR1 as SGHNT and CDR2 as YYREEE (reference sequence). CDR3 length: 14 residues. CDR3 amino acids: CASSGTGGSYEQYF. CDR3 DNA: TGTGCCAGCAGCGGGACAGGGGGAAGCTACGAGCAGTACTTC.

The chain employs TRBV19 and TRBJ1-4, with TRBD1 identical over 9 bases. The CDR3 spans 15 residues. V was pared by 3 bases and J by 5 bases, with 4 bases of the junction left unmatched. Germline V CDR1 and CDR2: LNHDA, SQIVND (reference sequence). The CDR3 protein is CASSIPGQGNEKLFF. For the CDR3, the DNA is TGTGCCAGTAGTATCCCGGGACAGGGAAATGAAAAACTGTTTTTT.

This chain joins TRBV30 and TRBJ2-5, with 9 bases matching TRBD1. The CDR3 spans 14 residues. The germline V gene encodes CDR1 GTSNPN and CDR2 SVGIG (reference sequence). The trim removed 5 bases at V and 4 bases at J, leaving 8 bases unmatched. In DNA, the CDR3 is TGTGCCTGGGGTCGGAGGACAGGGGCAGAGACCCAGTACTTC. The encoded protein is CAWGRRTGAETQYF.

CDR3 coding DNA: TGTGCCAGCAGCTTAGCAGTCTCAGGCACTGGAAACACCATATATTTT. Residues: CASSLAVSGTGNTIYF. The chain recombines TRBV7-8 with TRBJ1-3; D is unresolved. The germline CDR1 and CDR2 sequences are SGHVS and FQNEAQ. This CDR3 spans 16 amino acids. V was shortened by 0 bases and J by 2 bases, with 11 bases between the two germline ends.

V and J are TRBV24-1 and TRBJ2-3; TRBD2 matches at 11 bases. Germline assignment: CDR1 KGHDR and CDR2 SFDVKD. With 9 bases clipped from V and 4 bases from J, the junction kept 8 bases outside the gene matches. This CDR3 has 15 residues. The CDR3: CATGRVAGGPDTQYF. CDR3 DNA: TGTGCCACCGGGAGAGTAGCGGGGGGGCCAGATACGCAGTATTTT.

This chain connects TRBV18 to TRBJ1-2; D is unresolved. Trimming removed 2 bases from V and 4 bases from J, with 11 bases in between. The CDR3 covers 14 residues. Germline lookup yields CDR1 KGHSH and CDR2 LQKENI. DNA of the CDR3: TGTGCCAGCTCACCAGAGATCCAGGCCTATGGCTACACCTTC. It translates to CASSPEIQAYGYTF.

This chain joins TRBV4-3 and TRBJ1-1, with D possibly being TRBD1 (5 bases). This CDR3 contains 14 residues. Germline CDR1 is LGHNA and CDR2 is YSLEER. V was pared by 1 base and J by 1 base, with 7 bases between. This CDR3 is CASSQVQGNTEAFF. DNA of the CDR3: TGCGCCAGCAGCCAAGTCCAGGGGAACACTGAAGCTTTCTTT.

The genes are TRBV7-9 and TRBJ2-3, with D possibly matching TRBD1 (5 bases). The CDR3 sequence is 14 residues long. Trimming removed 4 bases at V and 8 bases at J, with 16 bases between. Germline V gives CDR1 SEHNR, CDR2 FQNEAQ (reference sequence). In nucleotides, the CDR3 is TGTGCCAGCAGCTACACAAGCCCCCAGGGTACGCAGTATTTT. Protein: CASSYTSPQGTQYF.